This TCR beta chain was captured in a study of spatial heterogeneity in lung cancer. Time point defined: sample taken at primary tumor resection. Unsorted whole RNA of tumor, nontumor lung or frozen PBMC was sequenced. The sample holds many counts of this clonotype. This beta chain is an unintended read in a library built for alpha chains; its size means little. V trimming: 2 bases; J trimming: 4 bases; junction bases outside the gene matches: 4. This CDR3 spans 14 amino acids. Germline V gene data show CDR1 as SEHNR and CDR2 as FQNEAQ (reference sequence). A single record per CDR3 protein comes from TCRdb applying MiXCR to the 5' RACE reads. This table has 8,500 to 14,000 distinct CDR3 sequences, around 4% appearing once.

This receptor was identified in a male donor with early-stage non-small cell lung cancer. The material was normal lung tissue next to the tumor, obtained at surgery. The V and J genes are TRBV7-9 and TRBJ2-7; the match to TRBD2 covers 8 bases. The CDR3 DNA reads as TGTGCCAGCAGCTTAACAGCGGGAGAATACGAGCAGTACTTC. Encoded protein: CASSLTAGEYEQYF.